The rows below give T cell receptor beta chains drawn from one sample of a study of T cell repertoires in cytomegalovirus infection. For these receptors, no antigen is known. Each CDR3 protein is one row after TCRdb ran MiXCR on the reads. The table lists roughly 920,000 distinct CDR3 sequences, roughly a third of them singletons. Source: cultured CD8+ T cells from PBMCs, taken from culture after CMV antigen stimulation. Receptors originate from a human donor in good health (CMV status not recorded). Some clones in this sample may be carry-over from other donors' samples. Each CDR3 is given with its conserved first and last residue. A D gene is named only where the DNA matches it firmly. The listing skips clone size in some rows; elsewhere it reads once, few, many or a size class.

D,size,J,V,DNA,CDR3
-,-,TRBJ1-3,TRBV7-6,TGTGCCAGCAGCTTAGAGAGCAACGCCATCTCTGGAAACACCATATATTTT,CASSLESNAISGNTIYF
TRBD1,-,TRBJ2-1,TRBV14,TGTACCAGCAGCAGACAGGGTGACGGCTCCTACAATGAGCAGTTCTTC,CTSSRQGDGSYNEQFF
TRBD2,-,TRBJ2-5,TRBV7-9,TGTGCCGGAGAACCCGGGGGGTCTCAAGAGACCCAGTACTTC,CAGEPGGSQETQYF
-,-,TRBJ2-6,TRBV6-2/TRBV6-3,TGTGCCAGCAGTTACTCCCGACACATCTCTGGGGCCAACGTCCTGACTTTC,CASSYSRHISGANVLTF
TRBD1,-,TRBJ1-1,TRBV5-4,TGTGCCAGCAGTTCGACAGGGATAGACACTGAAGCTTTCTTT,CASSSTGIDTEAFF
TRBD2,few,TRBJ2-7,TRBV6-5,TGTGCCAGCAGTCCCCCAGGAGCGGGGCCCTACGAGCAGTACTTC,CASSPPGAGPYEQYF
TRBD1,few,TRBJ2-3,TRBV12-3/TRBV12-4,TGTGCCAGCAGTACGGGACAGGGTAACACAGATACGCAGTATTTT,CASSTGQGNTDTQYF
-,-,TRBJ2-7,TRBV7-2,TGTGCCAGCAGCTTTTCGGGGGCTACCGCCTACGAGCAGTACTTC,CASSFSGATAYEQYF
-,few,TRBJ1-4,TRBV5-1,TGCGCCAGCAGCTTCGCCCCCGGGGAAACTAATGAAAAACTGTTTTTT,CASSFAPGETNEKLFF
-,few,TRBJ1-5,TRBV20-1,TGCAGTGCTAGAGAAAGCACAACCAGTAATCAGCCCCAGCATTTT,CSARESTTSNQPQHF
-,few,TRBJ2-1,TRBV27,TGTGCCAGCAGACAGGACAGCTTCAATGAGCAGTTCTTC,CASRQDSFNEQFF
TRBD1,few,TRBJ1-1,TRBV11-3,TGTGCCAGCAGCGCGAGGGACAGAGGAAACACTGAAGCTTTCTTT,CASSARDRGNTEAFF
-,few,TRBJ2-1,TRBV7-9,TGTGCCAGCAGCCCACAGACAGGTGTCGAGCAGTTCTTC,CASSPQTGVEQFF
-,many,TRBJ1-1,TRBV10-3,TGTGCCATCAGTGATCCCGGAACGGGCACTGAAGCTTTCTTT,CAISDPGTGTEAFF
-,many,TRBJ2-6,TRBV4-1,TGCGCCAGCAGCGTGCCCTCTGGGGCCAACGTCCTGACTTTC,CASSVPSGANVLTF
TRBD1,-,TRBJ2-7,TRBV12-3/TRBV12-4,TGTGCCAGCAGTCTCGGACAGGTCCTTACCTACGAGCAGTACTTC,CASSLGQVLTYEQYF
TRBD2,-,TRBJ2-1,TRBV4-1,TGCGCCAGCAGAGGGGGACTAGCCGATTACAATGAGCAGTTCTTC,CASRGGLADYNEQFF
-,-,TRBJ2-3,TRBV5-4,TGTGCCAACAGCGCACAAGGCGTCGAACTCTCAGATACGCAGTATTTT,CANSAQGVELSDTQYF
-,few,TRBJ2-6,TRBV5-1,TGCGCCAGCAGCTTGAACGAAGACTCTGGGGCCAACGTCCTGACTTTC,CASSLNEDSGANVLTF
TRBD1,-,TRBJ2-1,TRBV20-1,TGCAGTGCTAGATGGGGGGACAGGGGCTACAATGAGCAGTTCTTC,CSARWGDRGYNEQFF
-,-,TRBJ1-1,TRBV27,TGTGCCAGCAGTTTTACAGGCCCGAACACTGAAGCTTTCTTT,CASSFTGPNTEAFF
-,-,TRBJ1-5,TRBV5-1,TGCGCCAGCAGCTTGGTCCCAGCGCCAAATCAGCCCCAGCATTTT,CASSLVPAPNQPQHF
-,few,TRBJ2-1,TRBV5-1,TGCGCCAGCAGCTTGTGGGCCATCAACGATGAGCAGTTCTTC,CASSLWAINDEQFF
TRBD1,-,TRBJ2-1,TRBV6-5,TGTGCCAGCAATCGGGACAGGGGGTGGAATGAGCAGTTCTTC,CASNRDRGWNEQFF
-,-,TRBJ1-1,TRBV19,TGTGCCAGTAGCCCGCCCGGGGGTTGGAACACTGAAGCTTTCTTT,CASSPPGGWNTEAFF
-,many,TRBJ2-1,TRBV7-2,TGTGCCAGCAGCTTTGACAGCACCGGGAATGAGCAGTTCTTC,CASSFDSTGNEQFF
TRBD1,few,TRBJ1-5,TRBV12-3/TRBV12-4,TGTGCCAGCACCACCTTTCAGGGGGGTTTTCGCAATCAGCCCCAGCATTTT,CASTTFQGGFRNQPQHF
TRBD1,few,TRBJ1-1,TRBV6-5,TGTGCCAGCAGTTACTTGGGACAGATGAACACTGAAGCTTTCTTT,CASSYLGQMNTEAFF
-,-,TRBJ1-2,TRBV27,TGTGCCACCGGGCGACACCCGTCCGGTGGCTACACCTTC,CATGRHPSGGYTF
TRBD2,-,TRBJ2-1,TRBV19,TGTGCCAGTAGTCCTTCGGGAGCGGGGGGGTCCTACAATGAGCAGTTCTTC,CASSPSGAGGSYNEQFF
TRBD2,many,TRBJ2-3,TRBV3-1,TGTGCCAGCAGCCAAGGCCCCACGGCGGGACTAGCTGAAGATACGCAGTATTTT,CASSQGPTAGLAEDTQYF
TRBD2,-,TRBJ2-7,TRBV6-1,TGTGCCAGCAGTGTTGGGACTAGCTCCTACGAGCAGTACTTC,CASSVGTSSYEQYF
-,-,TRBJ2-2,TRBV6-1,TGTGCCAGCAGTTACCTATCCCCGAACACCGGGGAGCTGTTTTTC,CASSYLSPNTGELFF
-,-,TRBJ2-3,TRBV7-9,TGTGCCAGCAGCTCCCCTGGGGCCCGCGGAGATACGCAGTATTTT,CASSSPGARGDTQYF